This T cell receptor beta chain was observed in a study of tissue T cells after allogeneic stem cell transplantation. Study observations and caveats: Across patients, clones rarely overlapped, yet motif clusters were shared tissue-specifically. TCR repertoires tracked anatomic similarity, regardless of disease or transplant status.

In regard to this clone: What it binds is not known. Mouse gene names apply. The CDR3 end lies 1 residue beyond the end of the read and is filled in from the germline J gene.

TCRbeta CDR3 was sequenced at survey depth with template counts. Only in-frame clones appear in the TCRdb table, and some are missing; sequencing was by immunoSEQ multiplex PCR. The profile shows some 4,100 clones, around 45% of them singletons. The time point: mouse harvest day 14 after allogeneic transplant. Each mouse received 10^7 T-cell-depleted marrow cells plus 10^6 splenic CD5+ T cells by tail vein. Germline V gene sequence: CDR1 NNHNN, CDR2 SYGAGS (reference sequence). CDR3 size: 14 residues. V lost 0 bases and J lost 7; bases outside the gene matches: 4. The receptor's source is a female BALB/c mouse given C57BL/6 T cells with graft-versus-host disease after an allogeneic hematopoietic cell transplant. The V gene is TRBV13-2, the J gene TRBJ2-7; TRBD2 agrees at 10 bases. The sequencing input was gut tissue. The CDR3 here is CASGDAGGAREQYF. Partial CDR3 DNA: TGTGCCAGCGGTGATGCTGGGGGGGCGCGAGAACAGTAC.